This T cell receptor (beta chain) emerged from a study of blood T cells in healthy people across ages. In its sample, this clonotype was seen a few times. Germline V gene sequence: CDR1 SGHTA, CDR2 FQGTGA. The CDR3 extends over 15 amino acids. Then a second PCR, running about 7 to 11 cycles, was carried out with a sample-barcoded 5' primer and a J-beta primer mix. MiXCR, applied by TCRdb to the 5' RACE reads, yields one record per CDR3 protein. The sample has about 780,000 distinct CDR3 sequences, 20% to 30% seen once. These records were also assigned to another study, of T cells of mothers and their children. As that study records: Nobody spotted any persistent microchimeric T cell clones.

V and J are TRBV7-3 and TRBJ2-1; D possibly uses TRBD1 or TRBD2 (5 bases each). TRBJ2-5 matches the DNA end more closely, so the J call is doubtful. Input material: blood. This receptor was taken from a boy aged 10-17 years in good health. CDR3 protein: CASRVGTDLRETQYF. CDR3 DNA: TGTGCCAGCAGGGTCGGGACGGACCTCCGCGAGACCCAGTACTTC.